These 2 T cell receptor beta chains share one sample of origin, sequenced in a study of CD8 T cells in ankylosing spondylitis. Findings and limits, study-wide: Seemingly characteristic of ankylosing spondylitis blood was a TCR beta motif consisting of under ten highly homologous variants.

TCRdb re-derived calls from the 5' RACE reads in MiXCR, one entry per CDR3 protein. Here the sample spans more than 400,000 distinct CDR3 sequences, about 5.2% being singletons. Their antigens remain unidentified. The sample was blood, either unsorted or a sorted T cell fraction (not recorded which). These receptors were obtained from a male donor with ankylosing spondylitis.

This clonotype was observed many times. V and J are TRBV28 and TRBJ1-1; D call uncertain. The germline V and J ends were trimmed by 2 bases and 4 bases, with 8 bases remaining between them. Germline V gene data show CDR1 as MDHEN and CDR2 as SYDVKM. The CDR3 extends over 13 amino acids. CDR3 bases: TGTGCCAGCAGTTTAATCCCCGGCACTGAAGCTTTCTTT. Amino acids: CASSLIPGTEAFF.

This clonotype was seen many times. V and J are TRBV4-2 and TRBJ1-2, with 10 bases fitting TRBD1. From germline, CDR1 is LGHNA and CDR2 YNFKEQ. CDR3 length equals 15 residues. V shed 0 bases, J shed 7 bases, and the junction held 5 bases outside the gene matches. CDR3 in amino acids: CASSQDSGQGLGYTF. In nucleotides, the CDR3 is TGTGCCAGCAGCCAAGATTCGGGACAGGGGCTTGGCTACACCTTC.